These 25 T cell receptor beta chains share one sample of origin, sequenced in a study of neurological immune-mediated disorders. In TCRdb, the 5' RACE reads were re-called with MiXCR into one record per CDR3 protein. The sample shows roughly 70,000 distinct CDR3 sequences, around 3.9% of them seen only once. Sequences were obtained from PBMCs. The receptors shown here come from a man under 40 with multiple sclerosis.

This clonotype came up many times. The CDR3 DNA sequence: TGCAGCGTTGAACAGGGGGCGCTAAGGGAGACCCAGTACTTC. Its translation: CSVEQGALRETQYF. The V gene is TRBV29-1, the J gene TRBJ2-5, with 8 positions matching TRBD1. Germline V gene lookup returns CDR1 SQVTM and CDR2 ANQGSEA. V was clipped by 2 bases and J by 5 bases; unmatched bases: 7. The CDR3 is made up of 14 amino acids.

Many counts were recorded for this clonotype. The CDR3 sequence: CASSAGGAYTGELFF. CDR3 DNA sequence: TGTGCCAGCAGCGCTGGCGGGGCTTACACCGGGGAGCTGTTTTTT. The gene calls are TRBV7-9 and TRBJ2-2; weak D call: TRBD2 (6 bases). Germline CDR1 and CDR2: SEHNR and FQNEAQ (reference sequence). The length of the CDR3 is 15 residues. Trimming cost V 5 bases and J 3 bases, with 13 bases left between them.

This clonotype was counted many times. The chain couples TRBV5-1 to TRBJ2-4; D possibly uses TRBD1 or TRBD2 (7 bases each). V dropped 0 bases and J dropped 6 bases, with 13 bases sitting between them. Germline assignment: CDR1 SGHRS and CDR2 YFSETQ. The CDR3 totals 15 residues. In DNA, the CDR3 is TGCGCCAGCAGCTTGGGGAGCGGGGACAGAAACATTCAGTACTTC. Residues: CASSLGSGDRNIQYF.

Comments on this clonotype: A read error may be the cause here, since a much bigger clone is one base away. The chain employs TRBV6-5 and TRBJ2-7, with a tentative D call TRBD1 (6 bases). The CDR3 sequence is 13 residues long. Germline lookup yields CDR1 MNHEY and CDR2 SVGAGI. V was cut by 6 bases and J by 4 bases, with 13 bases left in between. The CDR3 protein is CASRGKGQYEQYF. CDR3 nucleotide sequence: TGTGCCAGCAGGGGGAAAGGACAGTACGAGCAGTACTTC.

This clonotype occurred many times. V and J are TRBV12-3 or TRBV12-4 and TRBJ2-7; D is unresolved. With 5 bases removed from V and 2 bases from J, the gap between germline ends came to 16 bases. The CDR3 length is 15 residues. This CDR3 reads CASSPLGNPTYEQYF. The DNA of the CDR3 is TGTGCCAGCAGTCCCTTGGGGAACCCCACCTACGAGCAGTACTTC.

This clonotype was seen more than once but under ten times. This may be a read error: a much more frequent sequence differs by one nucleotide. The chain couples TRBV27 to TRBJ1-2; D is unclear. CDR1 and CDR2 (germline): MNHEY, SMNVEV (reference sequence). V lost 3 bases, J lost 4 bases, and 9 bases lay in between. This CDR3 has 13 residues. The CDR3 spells CASSFGKGYGYTF. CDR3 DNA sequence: TGTGCCAGCAGTTTTGGAAAGGGCTATGGCTACACCTTC.

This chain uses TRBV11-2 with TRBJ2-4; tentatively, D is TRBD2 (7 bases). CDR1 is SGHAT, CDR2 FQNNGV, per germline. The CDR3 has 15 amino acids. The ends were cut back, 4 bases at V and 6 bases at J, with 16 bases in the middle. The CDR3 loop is CASSSGGGQGNIQYF. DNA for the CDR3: TGTGCCAGCAGCTCTGGGGGGGGGCAAGGAAACATTCAGTACTTC.

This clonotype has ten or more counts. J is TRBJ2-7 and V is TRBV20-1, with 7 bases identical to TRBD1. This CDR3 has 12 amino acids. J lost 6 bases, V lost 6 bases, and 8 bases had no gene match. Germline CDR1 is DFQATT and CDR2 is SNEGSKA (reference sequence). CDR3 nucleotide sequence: TGCAGTGCCCAGGGACAGATAGGCGAGCAGTACTTC. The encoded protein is CSAQGQIGEQYF.

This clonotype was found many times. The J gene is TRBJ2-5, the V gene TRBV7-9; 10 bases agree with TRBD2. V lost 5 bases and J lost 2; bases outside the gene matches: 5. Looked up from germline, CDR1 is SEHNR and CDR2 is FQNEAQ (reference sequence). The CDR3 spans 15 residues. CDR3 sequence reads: CASSAGTSAQETQYF. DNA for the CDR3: TGTGCCAGCAGCGCCGGGACTAGCGCGCAAGAGACCCAGTACTTC.

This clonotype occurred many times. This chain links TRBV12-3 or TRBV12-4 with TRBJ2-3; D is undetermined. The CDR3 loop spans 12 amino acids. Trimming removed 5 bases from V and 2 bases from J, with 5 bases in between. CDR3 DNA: TGTGCCAGCAGTGGTGTCACAGATACGCAGTATTTT. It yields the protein CASSGVTDTQYF.

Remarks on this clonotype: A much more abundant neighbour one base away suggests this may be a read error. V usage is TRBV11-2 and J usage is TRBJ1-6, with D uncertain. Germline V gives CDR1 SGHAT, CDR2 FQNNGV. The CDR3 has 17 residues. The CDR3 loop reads CASSSSWGNRHNSPLNF. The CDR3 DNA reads TGTGCCAGCAGCTCTAGTTGGGGTAACCGGCATAATTCACCCCTCAACTTT.

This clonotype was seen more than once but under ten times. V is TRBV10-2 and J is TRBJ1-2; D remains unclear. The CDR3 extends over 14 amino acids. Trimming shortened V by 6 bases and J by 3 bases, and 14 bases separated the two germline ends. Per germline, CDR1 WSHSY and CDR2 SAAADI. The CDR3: CASSQLAPYYGYTF. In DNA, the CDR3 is TGCGCCAGCAGCCAATTGGCCCCTTACTATGGCTACACCTTC.

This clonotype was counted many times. DNA of the CDR3: TGCGCCAGCAGCGGGTTCAGGGGCTCCTACGAGCAGTACTTC. Protein product: CASSGFRGSYEQYF. V is TRBV5-1 and J is TRBJ2-7; weak D call: TRBD1 (6 bases). Germline values: CDR1 SGHRS, CDR2 YFSETQ. The CDR3 has 14 residues. Trimming took 4 bases from V and 0 from J, leaving 11 bases between them. The full variable domain, with the rest looked up from reference TRBV5-1 and TRBJ2-7, is KAGVTQTPRYLIKTRGQQVTLSCSPISGHRSVSWYQQTPGQGLQFLFEYFSETQRNKGNFPGRFSGRQFSNSRSEMNVSTLELGDSALYLCASSGFRGSYEQYFGPGTRLTVT.

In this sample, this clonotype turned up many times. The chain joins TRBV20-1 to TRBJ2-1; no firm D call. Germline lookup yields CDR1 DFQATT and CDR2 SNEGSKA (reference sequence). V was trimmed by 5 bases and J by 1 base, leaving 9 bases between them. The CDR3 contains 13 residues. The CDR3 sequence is CSAPRDSYNEQFF. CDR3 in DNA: TGCAGTGCTCCGCGCGATTCCTACAATGAGCAGTTCTTC.

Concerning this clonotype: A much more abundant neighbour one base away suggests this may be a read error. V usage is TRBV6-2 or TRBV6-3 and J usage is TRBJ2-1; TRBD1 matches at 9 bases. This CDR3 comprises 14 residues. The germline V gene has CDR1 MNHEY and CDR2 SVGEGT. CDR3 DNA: TGTGTCAGCAGACAGGGGGGGACCTACAATGAGCAGTTCTTC. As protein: CVSRQGGTYNEQFF.

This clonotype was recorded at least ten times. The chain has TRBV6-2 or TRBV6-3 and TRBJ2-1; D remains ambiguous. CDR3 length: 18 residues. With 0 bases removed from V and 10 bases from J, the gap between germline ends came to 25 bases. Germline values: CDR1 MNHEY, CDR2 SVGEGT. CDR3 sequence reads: CASSYSLDQATYNEEQFF. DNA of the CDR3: TGTGCCAGCAGTTACTCGTTGGACCAGGCGACTTACAATGAGGAGCAGTTCTTC.

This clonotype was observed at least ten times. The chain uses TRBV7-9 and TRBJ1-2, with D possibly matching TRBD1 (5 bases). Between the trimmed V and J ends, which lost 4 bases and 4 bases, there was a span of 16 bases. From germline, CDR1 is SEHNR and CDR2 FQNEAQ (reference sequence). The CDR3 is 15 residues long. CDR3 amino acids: CASSSYGGAVYGYTF. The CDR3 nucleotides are TGTGCCAGCAGCTCCTATGGTGGGGCGGTCTATGGCTACACCTTC.

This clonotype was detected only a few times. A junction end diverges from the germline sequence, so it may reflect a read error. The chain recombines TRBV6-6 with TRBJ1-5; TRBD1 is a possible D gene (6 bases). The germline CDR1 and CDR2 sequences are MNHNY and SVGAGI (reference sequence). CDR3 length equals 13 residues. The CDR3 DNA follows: TGTGCCAGCAGGATACAGGGAAATCAGCCCCAGAATTTT. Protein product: CASRIQGNQPQNF.

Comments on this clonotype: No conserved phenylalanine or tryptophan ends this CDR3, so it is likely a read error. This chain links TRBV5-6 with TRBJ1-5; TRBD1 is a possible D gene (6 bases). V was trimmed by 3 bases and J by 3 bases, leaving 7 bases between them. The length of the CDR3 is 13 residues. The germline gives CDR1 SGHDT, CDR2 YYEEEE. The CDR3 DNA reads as TGTGCCAGCAGCTCGGGACACAATCAGCCCCAGCATAAT. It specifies CASSSGHNQPQHN.

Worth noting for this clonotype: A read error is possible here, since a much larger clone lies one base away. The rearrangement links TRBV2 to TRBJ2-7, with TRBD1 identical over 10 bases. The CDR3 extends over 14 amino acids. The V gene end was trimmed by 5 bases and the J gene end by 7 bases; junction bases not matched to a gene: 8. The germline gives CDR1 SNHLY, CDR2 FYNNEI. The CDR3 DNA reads TGTGCCAGCAGTTACGGGACAGGGGATAGAGAGCAGTACTTC. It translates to CASSYGTGDREQYF.

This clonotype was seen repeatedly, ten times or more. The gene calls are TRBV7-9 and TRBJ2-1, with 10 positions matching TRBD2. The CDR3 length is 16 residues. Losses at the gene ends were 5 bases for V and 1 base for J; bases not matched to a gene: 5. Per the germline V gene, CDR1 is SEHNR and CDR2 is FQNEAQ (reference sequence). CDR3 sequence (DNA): TGTGCCAGCAGCCCGCTAGCGGGGGAGTCCTACAATGAGCAGTTCTTC. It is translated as CASSPLAGESYNEQFF. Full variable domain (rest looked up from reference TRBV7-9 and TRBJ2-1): DTGVSQNPRHKITKRGQNVTFRCDPISEHNRLYWYRQTLGQGPEFLTYFQNEAQLEKSRLLSDRFSAERPKGSFSTLEIQRTEQGDSAMYLCASSPLAGESYNEQFFGPGTRLTVL.

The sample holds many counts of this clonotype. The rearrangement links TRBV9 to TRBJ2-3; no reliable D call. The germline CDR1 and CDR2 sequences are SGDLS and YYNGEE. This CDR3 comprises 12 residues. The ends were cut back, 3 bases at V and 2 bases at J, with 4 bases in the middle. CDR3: CASSAPTDTQYF. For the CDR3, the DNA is TGTGCCAGCAGCGCGCCCACAGATACGCAGTATTTT.

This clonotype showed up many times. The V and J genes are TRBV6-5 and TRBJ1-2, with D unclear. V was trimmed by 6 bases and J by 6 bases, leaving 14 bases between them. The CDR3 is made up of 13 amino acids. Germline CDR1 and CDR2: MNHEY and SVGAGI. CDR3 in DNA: TGTGCCAGCAGGATCCGGGCGTCTCATGGCTACACCTTC. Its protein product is CASRIRASHGYTF.

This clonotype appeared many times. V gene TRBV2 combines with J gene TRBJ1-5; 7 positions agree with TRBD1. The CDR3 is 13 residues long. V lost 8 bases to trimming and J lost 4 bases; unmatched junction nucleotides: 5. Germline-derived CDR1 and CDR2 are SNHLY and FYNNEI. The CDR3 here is CASSGTANQPQHF. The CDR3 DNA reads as TGTGCCAGCTCCGGGACAGCTAATCAGCCCCAGCATTTT.

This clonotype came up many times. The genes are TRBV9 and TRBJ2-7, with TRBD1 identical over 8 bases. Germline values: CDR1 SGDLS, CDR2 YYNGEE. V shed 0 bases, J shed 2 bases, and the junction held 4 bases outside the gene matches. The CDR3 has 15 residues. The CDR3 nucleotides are TGTGCCAGCAGCGTAGAACAGGGGGAAACCTACGAGCAGTACTTC. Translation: CASSVEQGETYEQYF. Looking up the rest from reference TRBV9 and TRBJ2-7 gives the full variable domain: DSGVTQTPKHLITATGQRVTLRCSPRSGDLSVYWYQQSLDQGLQFLIQYYNGEERAKGNILERFSAQQFPDLHSELNLSSLELGDSALYFCASSVEQGETYEQYFGPGTRLTVT.